This T cell receptor (beta chain) is from a study of blood T cell repertoires in COVID-19 (TCRdb year 2020). For the wider study: Samples from collaborators originated in the United States, Italy and Spain and spanned both the acute and convalescent phases of COVID-19. The material from the prospective study consisted of cDNA or gDNA derived from T cells, B-cell-depleted T cells, or PBMCs. Deeply sampled blood TCRbeta repertoires from subjects exposed to, actively infected with, or recovered from COVID-19 were included in the dataset. The repertoires were released in a freely available public database intended as a resource for research on the immune response to SARS-CoV-2. Samples were obtained from the ongoing ImmuneRACE study (first 160 participants) and from about 1,300 subjects provided by 6 global collaborators. Nearly every sample came with metadata listing a de-identified subject ID, COVID-19 status, age in years and sex. Where HLA class I and class II types were available, the types were taken from metadata supplied by the sample provider, not from assay-based typing. What the study reported, not specific to this receptor: The amount of clinical and demographic metadata varied by source and participant and was provided uncurated.

CDR1 KGHSH and CDR2 LQKENI are derived from the germline V gene. There are 14 amino acids in the CDR3, from cysteine to phenylalanine inclusive. The retained sequence is limited to the CDR3, 42 bases, with the frame set at the first base. V and J are trimmed by 4 bases and 5 bases, and the gene matches miss 5 bases of the junction. As concerns this clone: Its antigen is currently not known. No base qualities exist here, and no much larger clone lies one base off it.

The immunoSEQ Assay, a bias-controlled multiplex PCR, was used to amplify TCRbeta CDR3 regions from genomic DNA. Regarding the original processing steps: Nucleated cell counts per sample were estimated from amplification of reference gene primers within the assay. Sequence reads were collapsed and filtered to measure the absolute abundance of every unique TCRbeta CDR3 rearrangement. Productive Simpson clonality was computed per sample as the square root of Simpson's diversity index over productive rearrangements. TCRdb mirrors the immuneACCESS table, restricted to in-frame sequences. Some clones are absent from its copies; in checked studies, under half trace to an unresolved V gene, and the reason for the others is unknown. Clonal size and the V and J genes are those of that table, whereas D and trimming came from the DNA. In this sample the table shows 150,000 or so clones, roughly 76% of which occur a single time. In total, the top ten clones hold 7% to 9% of the sample.

The collaborating institutions used their own protocols to collect whole blood in K2EDTA tubes. Collaborator samples were shipped for TCRbeta analysis as frozen whole blood, isolated PBMCs, or DNA extracted from either sample type. Sequenced: peripheral blood. The chain employs TRBV18 and TRBJ2-1, and 7 bases in between align with TRBD2. The source of this sequence is a human donor with acute or convalescent COVID-19. The donor label of this sample is uncertain. This receptor carries the CDR3 CASSRAGVNNEQFF. The base sequence is TGTGCCAGCTCACGGGCGGGGGTTAACAATGAGCAGTTCTTC.